This T cell receptor beta chain was captured in a study of breast tumors, draining lymph nodes, adjacent tissues. On this clonotype: The target antigen is unknown.

Study results and caveats: The lymph node origin of tumor T cells was framed as consistent with a hypothesis, not demonstrated. Compared with lymph nodes, tumors were less diverse; compared with nontumor tissue, more. Findings are consistent with lymph node origin and intratumoral expansion of most tumor T cells. Luminal-like breast cancer showed significantly greater tumor-nontumor repertoire similarity than basal-like breast cancer did.

One entry per CDR3 protein, called by TCRdb with MiXCR from the multiplex PCR reads. This table has around 130,000 distinct CDR3 sequences, over 25% appearing once. Germline values: CDR1 KGHDR, CDR2 SFDVKD. The CDR3 runs to 15 residues. V gave up 4 bases and J gave up 5 bases; unmatched junction bases: 6. Axillary draining lymph nodes of breast cancer patients supplied the node samples. The chain uses TRBV24-1 and TRBJ2-5; 10 positions agree with TRBD1. This sequence originates from a female donor with breast cancer. Some clones in this sample may be carry-over from other donors' samples. The sequencing sample was made of axillary lymph node tissue. The CDR3: CATSDPTGGLETQYF. As DNA, the CDR3 is TGTGCCACCAGTGACCCGACAGGGGGCTTGGAGACCCAGTACTTC.